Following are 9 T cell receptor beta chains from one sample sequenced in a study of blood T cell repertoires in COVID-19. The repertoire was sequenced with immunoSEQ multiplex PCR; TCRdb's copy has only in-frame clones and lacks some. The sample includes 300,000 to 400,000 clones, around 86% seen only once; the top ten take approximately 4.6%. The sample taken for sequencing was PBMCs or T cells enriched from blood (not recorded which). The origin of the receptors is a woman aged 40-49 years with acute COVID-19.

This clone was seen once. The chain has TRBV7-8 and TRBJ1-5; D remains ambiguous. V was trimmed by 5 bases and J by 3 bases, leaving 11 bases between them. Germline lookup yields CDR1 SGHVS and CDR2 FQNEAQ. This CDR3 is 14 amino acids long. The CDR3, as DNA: TGTGCCAGCAGCCCTCAGATGGTCAATCAGCCCCAGCATTTT. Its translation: CASSPQMVNQPQHF.

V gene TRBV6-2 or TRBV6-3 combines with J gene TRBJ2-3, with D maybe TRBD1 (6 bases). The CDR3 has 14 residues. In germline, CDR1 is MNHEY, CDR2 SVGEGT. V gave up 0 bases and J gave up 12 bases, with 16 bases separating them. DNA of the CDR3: TGTGCCAGCAGTTACTCGACGGCCCCAGGGGCTCAGTATTTT. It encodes CASSYSTAPGAQYF.

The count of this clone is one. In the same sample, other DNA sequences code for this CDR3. The CDR3 sequence: CASSLDRTNEQFF. The DNA for the CDR3 is TGTGCCAGCAGCTTAGATAGAACCAATGAGCAGTTCTTC. This chain uses TRBV11-2 with TRBJ2-1; no definite D call. V gave up 0 bases and J gave up 6 bases, with 6 bases separating them. The CDR3 is 13 residues long. The germline CDR1 and CDR2 sequences are SGHAT and FQNNGV.

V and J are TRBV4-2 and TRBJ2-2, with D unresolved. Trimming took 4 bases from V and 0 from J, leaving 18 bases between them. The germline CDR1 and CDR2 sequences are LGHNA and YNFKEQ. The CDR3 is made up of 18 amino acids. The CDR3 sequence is CASSPRIRQGANTGELFF. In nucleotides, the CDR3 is TGTGCCAGCAGCCCACGCATCAGACAAGGCGCGAACACCGGGGAGCTGTTTTTT.

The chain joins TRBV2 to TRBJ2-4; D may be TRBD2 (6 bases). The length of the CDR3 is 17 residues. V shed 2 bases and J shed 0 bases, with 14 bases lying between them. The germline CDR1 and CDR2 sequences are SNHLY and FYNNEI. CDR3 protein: CASSENGGALAKNIQYF. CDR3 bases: TGTGCCAGCAGTGAAAATGGAGGGGCCTTAGCCAAAAACATTCAGTACTTC.

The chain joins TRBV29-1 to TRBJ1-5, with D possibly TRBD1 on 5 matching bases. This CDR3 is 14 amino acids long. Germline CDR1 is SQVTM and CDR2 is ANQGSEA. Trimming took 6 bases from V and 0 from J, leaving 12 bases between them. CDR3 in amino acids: CSVAPGNSNQPQHF. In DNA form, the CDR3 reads TGCAGCGTAGCCCCAGGGAATAGCAATCAGCCCCAGCATTTT. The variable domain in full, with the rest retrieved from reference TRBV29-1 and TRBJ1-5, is SAVISQKPSRDICQRGTSLTIQCQVDSQVTMMFWYRQQPGQSLTLIATANQGSEATYESGFVIDKFPISRPNLTFSTLTVSNMSPEDSSIYLCSVAPGNSNQPQHFGDGTRLSIL.

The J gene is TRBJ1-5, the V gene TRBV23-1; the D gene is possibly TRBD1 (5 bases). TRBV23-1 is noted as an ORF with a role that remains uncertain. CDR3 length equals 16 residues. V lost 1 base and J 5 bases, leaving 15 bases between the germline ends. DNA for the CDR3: TGCGCCAGCAGTCAATGGGGGGGATCCGCCGATCAGCCCCAGCATTTT. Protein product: CASSQWGGSADQPQHF.

The CDR3 here is CASRTGSEGGYTF. In DNA form, the CDR3 reads TGTGCCAGCAGGACAGGGTCGGAGGGCGGCTACACCTTC. This chain joins TRBV12-3 or TRBV12-4 and TRBJ1-2; 7 positions match TRBD1. The V and J ends lost 6 bases and 8 bases, in that order; junction bases with no gene match: 9. CDR3 length: 13 amino acids.

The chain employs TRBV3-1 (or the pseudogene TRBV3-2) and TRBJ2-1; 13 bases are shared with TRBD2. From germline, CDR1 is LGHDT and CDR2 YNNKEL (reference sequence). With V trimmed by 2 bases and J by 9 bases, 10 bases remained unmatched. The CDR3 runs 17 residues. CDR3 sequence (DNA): TGTGCCAGCAGCCAATCGTTTACTAGCGGGAGGGCCACTGAGCAGTTCTTC. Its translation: CASSQSFTSGRATEQFF.